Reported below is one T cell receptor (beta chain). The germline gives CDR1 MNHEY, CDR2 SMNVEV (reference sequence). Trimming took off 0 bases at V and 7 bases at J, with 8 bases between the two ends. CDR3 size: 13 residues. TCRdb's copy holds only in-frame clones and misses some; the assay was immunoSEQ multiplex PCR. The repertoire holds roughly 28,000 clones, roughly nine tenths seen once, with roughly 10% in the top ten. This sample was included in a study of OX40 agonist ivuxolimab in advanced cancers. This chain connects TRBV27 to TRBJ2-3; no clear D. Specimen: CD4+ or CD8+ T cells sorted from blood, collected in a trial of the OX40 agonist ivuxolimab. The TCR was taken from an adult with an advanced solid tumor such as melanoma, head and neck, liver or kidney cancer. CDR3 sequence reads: CASSLSPAYTQYF. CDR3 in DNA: TGTGCCAGCAGTTTATCGCCTGCGTATACGCAGTATTTT.